Sequencing of this T cell receptor beta chain was carried out in a study of cytomegalovirus exposure and HLA in healthy donors listed by TCRdb under 2017. General notes on the study: In an earlier analysis of approximately 640 of the donors, 276 Gb of sequence data and 95 million to 130 million unique TCR beta sequences from about 179 million T cells were reported. The number of typed donors differed by locus: roughly 629-640 for A, B, C, DRB1 and DQB1; about 520 for DQA1; 606 for DPA1; and about 450 for DPB1. Among 300 to 500 genotyped donors of the cohort, an average of approximately 240,000 unique TCR beta nucleotide sequences was sequenced per donor, of which 15% to 20% were non-productive. A later analysis re-analyzed previously published TCR beta repertoires from approximately 700 donors and added high-resolution HLA genotyping to study TCR occurrence patterns. Rather than using new phenotypic data, the later analysis identified candidate immune exposures from TCR beta sequences and from how often those sequences occurred across donors. Of the 350 to 450 genotyped donors, over 70% fell in the genetic ancestry cluster associated with self-reported Caucasian donors. Using immunosequencing, the study profiled T cell repertoires from 666 subjects and related those repertoires to cytomegalovirus serostatus. Roughly 300 gigabases of sequencing data and roughly 90 million unique TCR sequences were included in an early release covering 550 to 650 HLA-typed donors. The study combined high-throughput TCR immunosequencing, statistical association of individual TCRs with disease status, and machine learning to predict cytomegalovirus infection status. In addition to the first cohort of several hundred subjects, a separate validation cohort of around 110 different subjects was used. All discovery cohort repertoires had been generated using a single sequencing platform. A later genetic analysis took genome-wide SNP genotypes for about 55% of the 666 donors and used that subset as a discovery cohort. Four or five DR-DQ haplotypes were handled as single units for association and clustering because linkage in the cohort was strong. The study aimed to test whether signatures of past pathogen exposure could be identified by cataloging public T cell receptors. Both class I and class II loci were covered by HLA typing, at four-digit resolution. To decide whether each TCR beta V gene segment behaved as functional or pseudogenic, an earlier analysis of some 540 of the donors relied on high-throughput TCR beta sequencing. Donor age, sex, ethnicity and CMV serostatus were compiled alongside the repertoire data.

The cohort consisted of hundreds of healthy bone marrow donors. All cohort members were sampled while nominally healthy, although unrecorded immune exposures were likely present. The donor was CMV seropositive and belonged to the group of 250 to 300 seropositive cohort members. Each donor provided a peripheral blood sample, and peripheral blood mononuclear cells were used for TCR beta sequencing. The Qiagen DNeasy Blood Extraction Kit was used to extract genomic DNA from the blood cell samples. Libraries were built with the immunoSEQ multiplex PCR assay. The multiplex PCR relied on a mix of 60 forward primers for TCR Vbeta segments and 13 reverse primers for TCR Jbeta segments. Amplification of the CDR3 region of rearranged TCR beta genes was performed with a multiplex PCR assay on genomic DNA. Amplified TCR beta libraries were sequenced as 87-base-pair reads on the Illumina HiSeq System. The authors' analysis ran thus. A later analysis tallied 75 million to 85 million unique TCR beta chains across the 550 to 850 repertoires, and approximately 11 million of those chains were shared by two or more donors. Raw reads were error-corrected and collapsed into unique sequences with a nearest-neighbor algorithm that merged closely related sequences to remove PCR and sequencing errors. CDR3 sequences were aligned to IMGT reference sequences to assign V, D and J gene segments. For a sequence to be retained, at least a six-nucleotide match to both a V gene segment and a J gene segment was required. A rearrangement was called productive if the CDR3 had no stop codons and remained in frame with V and J, and every other rearrangement was called non-productive. Following IMGT convention, CDR3 was defined as the stretch from the second conserved V-encoded cysteine up to the conserved J-encoded phenylalanine. The earlier analysis of more than 450 of the donors excluded sequences that lacked an unambiguous match to a single V gene segment. In an earlier analysis of approximately 590 of the donors, a V segment was called functional when productive rearrangements were above 56.7%, and segregating when the standard deviation between donors exceeded 5%. A statistical classification framework was built for diagnosing cytomegalovirus status from the catalog of TCR beta chain sequences. V and J gene assignment, in a later analysis, came from comparing TCR nucleotide sequences with IMGT/GENE-DB human TR gene sequences. A later analysis assigned CDR3 sequences and most-parsimonious VDJ recombination scenarios with the TCRdist pipeline. A later analysis defined each TCR beta chain by its CDR3 amino acid sequence plus V-gene family, and excluded reads lacking a unique V-gene family. As a way to deal with suspected cross-contamination and a sequencing artifact, a later analysis dropped 450 to 600 nucleotide sequences that were highly shared and had low generation probability. In a later analysis, a clonal expansion index for each public chain was calculated from normalized within-repertoire ranks of inferred template counts. A later analysis computed generation probabilities with a VDJ recombination model fitted to out-of-frame rearrangements, and checked the results against IGoR. Hypergeometric tests were used in a later analysis to score TCR-TCR, TCR-HLA and TCR-CMV co-occurrence, with a repertoire-size bias correction applied to the TCR pairs. To estimate false discovery rates, a later analysis permuted the HLA or CMV assignments 20 times. In a later analysis, co-occurring TCRs were grouped using DBSCAN, and TCRdist sequence similarity was added for clustering within HLA-allele-positive subsets. Co-occurrence clustering excluded repertoires with fewer than 30,000 or more than 120,000 public chains, plus five with anomalous nucleotide sharing. This immuneACCESS table, as held by TCRdb, lists in-frame sequences with V and J called but not all clones. Of the missing ones, under half trace to an unresolved V gene in checked studies; the others have no known cause. From that table come the V and J calls and clone size; the DNA was used to work out D and trimming. A total of around 160,000 clones appear in this sample, 80% of them only once. The ten top clones hold approximately 9.8% of the sample.

To note about this clone: The specificity of this receptor is unknown. No qualities accompany the bases; no much larger clone lies one base away.

What the research found in general, with its limitations: Most CMV-associated TCR beta chains appeared to be HLA-restricted in a later analysis, and the HLA associations seemed to be driven largely by CMV exposure. Because HLA typing was unavailable for some donors at each locus, only the typed subset was used in association tests. In a later genetic analysis, a missense DCLRE1C variant was associated with V-gene and J-gene trimming of TCR beta chains, and the association was replicated in an independent cohort. A cluster of highly shared sequence variants was judged likely to be a technical artifact of the sequencing pipeline. Presence/absence analyses assumed roughly uniform sequencing depth across donors, an assumption that may not hold. Correlated functional status among segregating V segments might reflect linkage disequilibrium, but an unknown experimental factor could not be ruled out. In a later analysis, HLA-associated TCR beta chains showed more clonal expansion and lower generation probabilities than non-associated chains that were equally common. Strong co-occurrence of HLA alleles, especially DR and DQ, made assigning TCR associations to individual alleles difficult. In the study, some 180 TCR beta chains were listed as associated with cytomegalovirus. The 87-base-pair reads could not distinguish some IMGT-functional V segments, including TRBV6-2 and TRBV6-3, so those segments were excluded. According to a later analysis, parvovirus B19, influenza, CMV and Epstein-Barr virus appeared linked to several top co-occurrence clusters. Because counts were too low, more than 15 rarely observed V segments, including chromosome 9 orphons, were left out of the earlier analysis of some 640 of the donors. In an earlier analysis of 587 of the donors, most TCR beta V segments appeared in productive rearrangements about 87% or about 30% of the time, broadly matching IMGT annotations. In vitro tests confirmed that three of the cytomegalovirus-associated TCR beta chains recognize cytomegalovirus antigens. A further reported finding was that TCR beta sequences accurately predicted the HLA-A and HLA-B alleles for most subjects in the first cohort. A later genetic analysis reported fewer N-insertions in productive TCRs among donors in an Asian-associated ancestry cluster than the roughly 700-donor mean. In this cohort, only TCR beta chains were sequenced, and detectable features were limited by the absence of alpha or paired-chain data. In a later analysis, the rate of TCR association differed among HLA loci, with DRB1 alleles having the most associated TCRs and HLA-C alleles having the fewest. It was suggested by the authors that the approach could potentially be generalized to other disease states and immunological phenotypes. Immune exposure information for the cohort was limited to CMV serostatus. Across donors, most TCR sequences were observed very rarely, whereas some public TCRs were present in many individuals. The classifier was reported to diagnose cytomegalovirus status with high specificity and sensitivity in both the original cohort and the validation cohort. Specific HLA alleles were associated with roughly 16,000 TCR beta sequences at a false discovery rate of 0.05 in a later analysis.

The V end gives up 7 bases and the J end 2 bases, leaving 8 bases in the junction not matched to a gene. The germline V gene (reference sequence) gives CDR1 as LNHDA and CDR2 as SQIVND. The CDR3 covers 15 residues, taking in both the cysteine and the phenylalanine. The CDR3 DNA has 45 bases and is translated from base 1. The sequence came from a man aged 18 to 29 in good health and CMV-seropositive. The sequence is built from TRBV19 and TRBJ1-5; 7 bases in the junction line up with TRBD1. Input material: PBMCs. This receptor has the CDR3 CASTPRDRRNQPQHF. The bases read TGTGCCAGTACCCCTAGGGACAGACGCAATCAGCCCCAGCATTTT.